This TCR beta chain stems from a study of T cells in Graves' hyperthyroidism and ophthalmopathy (dated by TCRdb to between 2018 and 2021). Background on the whole study: Peripheral blood was sampled at the time of initial diagnosis, prior to any treatment. TCR V-J signatures able to tell the groups apart were searched for in a discovery cohort of 90 to 100 patients, of whom 43 had Graves' ophthalmopathy and roughly 59 had stable Graves' hyperthyroidism. Whether ophthalmopathy could be predicted prospectively was tested in an independent validation cohort made up of approximately 19 hyperthyroidism patients plus 17 patients who later progressed to ophthalmopathy. The 75 to 100 discovery patients were divided at random into training and test sets in a 7:3 ratio. The study also compared thyroid tissue and blood T-cell repertoires from about 6 Graves' hyperthyroidism patients. Following sampling, methimazole starting at 30 mg daily was given to hyperthyroidism patients, and high-dose intravenous methylprednisolone was given to ophthalmopathy patients. TCR Vbeta CDR3 sequencing of 130 to 150 peripheral blood samples (more than 40 ophthalmopathy, 75 hyperthyroidism and some 17 progressor patients) is reported in the paper. Broad study findings and their caveats: Most expanded thyroid clonotypes (frequency above 0.001) were also detected in blood, suggesting blood repertoires may reflect thyroid immune responses. Sample size was not statistically predetermined, and blinding of investigators to group allocation was not performed. In validation, the model predicted progression to ophthalmopathy with around 71% sensitivity and less than 80% specificity, a median of 6.5 months before onset. A model built on a 13 V-J signature distinguished ophthalmopathy from stable hyperthyroidism, reaching 85% to 90% sensitivity and around 81% specificity in cross-validation and 80%/75% in testing.

The CDR3, cysteine through phenylalanine, is 14 amino acids long. Only the CDR3 portion is preserved as DNA: 42 bases, with reading frame beginning at the first base. From a lookup of the germline V gene (reference sequence), CDR1 and CDR2 are MNHEY and SMNVEV. The germline ends are 11 bases apart after V is trimmed by 6 bases and J by 0 bases. This clonotype has ten or more counts. Its antigen has not been determined. The sample holds no much larger clone one base away, and base qualities are not on file. Stable Graves' hyperthyroidism was defined as no progression to ophthalmopathy during 18 months of follow-up. Hyperthyroidism patients were newly diagnosed, had a disease duration of under 2 months, and were aged 18 to 65 years. Exclusion was applied to patients with uncontrolled infections, other autoimmune diseases, pregnancy or lactation. Diagnoses were based on clinical symptoms, serum thyroxine and TRAb, thyroid ultrasound and orbital computed tomography. PBMCs were isolated from roughly 10 ml of fresh peripheral blood by Ficoll-Paque density gradient centrifugation. Total RNA was extracted using Trizol reagent, and RNA quality was assessed on an Agilent 2100 Bioanalyzer.

TCR beta CDR3 regions were amplified from RNA transcripts. The first round of RT-PCR for the TCR CDR3 was performed with the HTBI primer set and the Qiagen OneStep RT-PCR kit. The libraries were constructed in a second round of multiplex PCR and then size-selected and purified. Paired-end sequencing of the libraries was performed with 100 bp reads on an Illumina HiSeq2000. For the original study's pipeline: SOAPnuke was used to process the raw data, removing reads that contained adapters or uncalled bases, had a mean Phred below 15, or lacked an exact match to the constant primer or identifier. COPE v1.2.5 was used to merge high-quality paired reads, and clonotypes were defined as unique nucleotide sequences. Clonotypes were aligned to IMGT TRBV, TRBD and TRBJ reference segments using MiTCR v1.1. Analysis was restricted to V-J combinations with a frequency above 0.0001, which covered over 98% of repertoires. The TCS score was defined as F50 (clonal expansion) divided by E x V (chaos), with BLOSUM62-based TCRdist calculated between CDR3 peptides within each V-J. Welch's t-statistics and random forest reduced around 510 V-J features to roughly 13, which were used in a naive Bayes classifier (R e1071). Through fastp at Q25 and MiXCR, TCRdb rebuilt clones from the public reads, retaining in-frame beta chains. Each entry is one CDR3 protein sequence, shown with its most common DNA and genes. The V and J calls shown here were made by TCRdb, not taken from the authors' results. The sample contains around 520,000 distinct CDR3 sequences, around 15% of them found a single time. The leading ten clones occupy about 14% of the sample.

The source is a woman between 40 and 55 years old with Graves' hyperthyroidism. The chain employs TRBV27 and TRBJ1-1; the D gene remains uncertain. Specimen: blood. The CDR3 protein is CASRTAVMNTEAFF. In nucleotide form, the sequence is TGTGCCAGCAGGACGGCCGTAATGAACACTGAAGCTTTCTTT.